A single sample is the source of the 6 T cell receptor beta chains below, sequenced in a study of T cell changes during pregnancy in multiple sclerosis. Profiling relied on immunoSEQ multiplex PCR, and the TCRdb table lists in-frame clones only, not all of them. Of approximately 110,000 clones in the sample, just over 90% were seen once. Sample: peripheral blood, taken after pregnancy. Every receptor here comes from a female donor with multiple sclerosis, enrolled in a pregnancy study.

The chain uses TRBV19 and TRBJ2-1; 7 nucleotides agree with TRBD1. CDR1 is LNHDA and CDR2 is SQIVND in the germline V gene (reference sequence). V dropped 1 base and J dropped 2; count of bases not matched to a gene: 5. The CDR3 runs 16 residues. CDR3 in amino acids: CASSIGTGGTYNEQFF. DNA for the CDR3: TGTGCCAGTAGTATAGGGACAGGAGGAACCTACAATGAGCAGTTCTTC.

The sample holds one count of this clone. The chain employs TRBV11-2 and TRBJ1-2; no definite D call. CDR1 SGHAT and CDR2 FQNNGV come from the germline V gene. The CDR3 spans 15 residues. The V gene lost 5 bases and the J gene lost 7 bases, with 20 bases spanning the gap. The CDR3 DNA reads as TGTGCCAGCAGCGCAAGCCCAGCCCTGAGGTCTGGCTACACCTTC. This gives the protein CASSASPALRSGYTF.

The chain is built from TRBV7-6 and TRBJ2-5; D is possibly TRBD1 (7 bases). Trimming shortened V by 1 base and J by 4 bases, and 22 bases separated the two germline ends. Germline V CDR1 and CDR2: SGHVS, FNYEAQ. The CDR3 is 18 residues long. This CDR3 is CASSLEGGGRGGSETQYF. CDR3 DNA: TGTGCCAGCAGCTTAGAGGGGGGTGGGCGAGGGGGCTCAGAGACCCAGTACTTC. Supplemented by reference TRBV7-6 and TRBJ2-5, the full variable domain reads GAGVSQSPRYKVTKRGQDVALRCDPISGHVSLYWYRQALGQGPEFLTYFNYEAQQDKSGLPNDRFSAERPEGSISTLTIQRTEQRDSAMYRCASSLEGGGRGGSETQYFGPGTRLLVL.

J is TRBJ1-3 and V is TRBV18; 7 bases line up with TRBD1. CDR1 and CDR2 from the germline V gene are KGHSH and LQKENI. After removal of 2 bases from V and 4 bases from J, the junction contained 11 bases not matched to a gene. There are 17 residues in the CDR3. CDR3 sequence: CASSPTGSGTVGNTIYF. The DNA for the CDR3 is TGTGCCAGCTCACCAACAGGCTCCGGGACAGTAGGAAACACCATATATTTT.

This clone was picked up one time. The chain employs TRBV7-9 and TRBJ1-6; D is uncertain. The CDR3 has 15 amino acids. CDR1 SEHNR and CDR2 FQNEAQ come from the germline V gene (reference sequence). Trimming pared 0 bases from V and 6 bases from J, leaving 9 bases between. CDR3 coding DNA: TGTGCCAGCAGCTTAGCGGCGGAGCTTAATTCACCCCTCCACTTT. This gives the protein CASSLAAELNSPLHF.

V usage is TRBV11-2 and J usage is TRBJ1-5; D may be TRBD1 (5 bases). Trimming left V 5 bases short and J 1 base short, with 15 bases between. This CDR3 comprises 16 residues. The germline CDR1 and CDR2 sequences are SGHAT and FQNNGV. CDR3 in DNA: TGTGCCAGCAGCCGACGGGTTTCAGGGAGCAATCAGCCCCAGCATTTT. Its translation is CASSRRVSGSNQPQHF.